Below are 10 T cell receptor beta chains sequenced from a single sample in a study of OX40 agonist ivuxolimab in advanced cancers. The assay was immunoSEQ multiplex PCR, and TCRdb's table has in-frame clones only and misses some. The sample lists some 90,000 clones, about 90% occurring once. The material was CD4+ or CD8+ T cells sorted from blood, obtained in a trial of the OX40 agonist ivuxolimab. The source is an adult with an advanced solid tumor such as melanoma, head and neck, liver or kidney cancer.

To note about this clone: Sequence at one end of the junction differs from germline and may be a read error. The chain is built from TRBV7-7 and TRBJ2-2; D not resolved. This CDR3 is built from 14 residues. CDR1 is SSHAT, CDR2 FNYEAQ, per germline (reference sequence). CDR3 loop: CASSLALNTGELFF. The CDR3 nucleotides read TGTGCTAGCAGCTTAGCCTTGAACACCGGGGAGCTGTTTTTT. Variable domain in full (rest from reference TRBV7-7 and TRBJ2-2): GAGVSQSPRYKVTKRGQDVTLRCDPISSHATLYWYQQALGQGPEFLTYFNYEAQPDKSGLPSDRFSAERPEGSISTLTIQRTEQRDSAMYRCASSLALNTGELFFGEGSRLTVL.

The rearrangement uses TRBV23-1 and TRBJ2-7; no firm D call. TRBV23-1 is recorded as an ORF, its role being uncertain. V gave up 0 bases and J gave up 0 bases, with 12 bases separating them. This CDR3 is 16 amino acids long. The CDR3 reads CASSQSTVLSSYEQYF. CDR3 bases: TGCGCCAGCAGTCAATCGACGGTGCTTAGCTCCTACGAGCAGTACTTC.

CDR3 DNA sequence: TGTGCCAGCTCACCCTCGGGCGGGGCCGGGACAGATACGCAGTATTTT. This codes for CASSPSGGAGTDTQYF. The V gene is TRBV18, the J gene TRBJ2-3; tentatively, D is TRBD2 (6 bases). Germline CDR1 reads KGHSH; CDR2 reads LQKENI. The ends were cut back, 3 bases at V and 3 bases at J, with 16 bases in the middle. This CDR3 contains 16 residues. The full variable domain, in which reference TRBV18 and TRBJ2-3 provide the parts outside the CDR3, is NAGVMQNPRHLVRRRGQEARLRCSPMKGHSHVYWYRQLPEEGLKFMVYLQKENIIDESGMPKERFSAEFPKEGPSILRIQQVVRGDSAAYFCASSPSGGAGTDTQYFGPGTRLTVL.

The chain is built from TRBV5-1 and TRBJ1-2, with D tentatively TRBD1 (6 bases). This CDR3 comprises 13 residues. The V end was cut by 4 bases, the J end by 1 base, with 8 bases between. Looked up from germline, CDR1 is SGHRS and CDR2 is YFSETQ. The CDR3 sequence: CASSRDNNYGYTF. The CDR3 DNA reads TGCGCCAGCAGCCGGGACAATAACTATGGCTACACCTTC.

V and J are TRBV5-5 and TRBJ1-1; 7 bases match TRBD1. Looked up from germline, CDR1 is SGHKS and CDR2 is YYEKEE (reference sequence). Trimming cost V 0 bases and J 9 bases; bases outside gene matches: 8. This CDR3 has 14 amino acids. CDR3 amino acids: CASSLGQQGDKAFF. In DNA form, the CDR3 reads TGTGCCAGCAGCTTGGGACAGCAGGGGGATAAAGCTTTCTTT.

The chain recombines TRBV28 with TRBJ1-1; the D is unclear. Germline V gene lookup returns CDR1 MDHEN and CDR2 SYDVKM. The CDR3 covers 12 residues. V was cut by 8 bases and J by 1 base, with 8 bases left in between. CDR3 bases: TGTGCCAGCGGCACCCCGAACACTGAAGCTTTCTTT. Protein sequence: CASGTPNTEAFF. Variable domain in full (rest from reference TRBV28 and TRBJ1-1): DVKVTQSSRYLVKRTGEKVFLECVQDMDHENMFWYRQDPGLGLRLIYFSYDVKMKEKGDIPEGYSVSREKKERFSLILESASTNQTSMYLCASGTPNTEAFFGQGTRLTVV.

This chain uses TRBV7-2 with TRBJ2-7; possibly TRBD1 for D (6 bases). Trimming took 3 bases from V and 3 from J, leaving 15 bases between them. This CDR3 has 15 residues. Looked up from germline, CDR1 is SGHTA and CDR2 is FQGNSA. The CDR3 loop is CASSLVRTVDYEQYF. DNA for the CDR3: TGTGCCAGCAGCTTGGTTCGGACAGTAGACTACGAGCAGTACTTC.

This CDR3 reads CASSVGGDVADTQYF. In DNA form, the CDR3 reads TGTGCCAGCAGCGTAGGGGGGGATGTTGCAGATACGCAGTATTTT. This chain connects TRBV9 to TRBJ2-3, with TRBD2 as a possible D gene (6 bases). Germline V gives CDR1 SGDLS, CDR2 YYNGEE. Trimming removed 0 bases from V and 4 bases from J, with 12 bases in between. The CDR3 is 15 residues long.

The chain recombines TRBV5-1 with TRBJ2-5; 10 bases align to TRBD1. Germline values: CDR1 SGHRS, CDR2 YFSETQ. There are 14 residues in the CDR3. V shed 4 bases, J shed 3 bases, and the junction held 3 bases outside the gene matches. In DNA form, the CDR3 reads TGCGCCAGCAGCGTGGGACAGGGGAAAGAGACCCAGTACTTC. Translated: CASSVGQGKETQYF.

The chain joins TRBV10-3 to TRBJ2-6, with D unresolved. The CDR3 is made up of 17 amino acids. Trimming took off 3 bases at V and 0 bases at J, with 12 bases between the two ends. The germline V gene has CDR1 ENHRY and CDR2 SYGVKD. This chain's CDR3 is CAISDVGGGSGANVLTF. The CDR3 DNA follows: TGTGCCATCAGTGATGTAGGCGGTGGCTCTGGGGCCAACGTCCTGACTTTC.